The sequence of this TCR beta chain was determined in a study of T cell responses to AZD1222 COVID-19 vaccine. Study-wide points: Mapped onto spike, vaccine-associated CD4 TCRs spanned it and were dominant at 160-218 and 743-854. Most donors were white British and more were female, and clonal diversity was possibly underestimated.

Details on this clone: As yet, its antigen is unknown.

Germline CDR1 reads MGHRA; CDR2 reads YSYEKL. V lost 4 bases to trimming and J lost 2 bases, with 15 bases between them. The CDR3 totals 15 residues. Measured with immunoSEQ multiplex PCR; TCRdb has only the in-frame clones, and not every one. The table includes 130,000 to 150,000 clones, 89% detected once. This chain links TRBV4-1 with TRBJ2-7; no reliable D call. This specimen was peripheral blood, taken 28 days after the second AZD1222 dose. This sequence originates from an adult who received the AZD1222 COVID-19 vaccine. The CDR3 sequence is CASSPSRSSTYEQYF. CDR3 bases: TGCGCCAGCAGCCCAAGCAGGAGTAGCACCTACGAGCAGTACTTC.